This T cell receptor beta chain was retrieved from a study of T-cell reconstitution after alpha-beta-depleted transplantation in children. As it was prepared, the TCRbeta library received unique molecular identifiers. Each CDR3 protein gets one entry after TCRdb re-called the PCR reads with MiXCR. The sample includes approximately 97,000 distinct CDR3 sequences, about 7.5% of them seen just once. Deletions cut 3 bases from V and 3 bases from J, with 12 bases between. CDR1 DFQATT and CDR2 SNEGSKA come from the germline V gene (reference sequence). The CDR3 is 13 amino acids. General study findings and limits: There were reportedly several hundred expanded graft clones from which alpha-beta T cells came about two months after transplant. Surviving recipient T cells and thymic progenitors underlay high day-60 TCRbeta diversity in some patients. When one year had passed after transplant, most T-cell counts and diversity came from newly produced T cells.

On this clonotype: Its target is unknown.

The origin of this receptor is a boy aged 2 to 9 with acute lymphoblastic leukemia, due to receive a stem cell transplant. Source: PBMCs, taken before TCRalphabeta/CD19-depleted stem cell transplant. The genes are TRBV20-1 and TRBJ2-7; D remains unclear. CDR3 nucleotides: TGCAGTGCTAGGGTGTCCTCCTACTACGAGCAGTACTTC. Protein sequence: CSARVSSYYEQYF.